Here is one T cell receptor beta chain with its context. Primed by a sample-barcoded 5' primer and a J-beta primer mix, a second PCR proceeded for about 6 to 12 cycles. The template-switch adaptor was a 5' adaptor with 12 random nucleotides. It tagged each cDNA molecule. TCRdb itself ran the 5' RACE reads through MiXCR, one entry per CDR3 protein. The table records about 760,000 distinct CDR3 sequences, roughly three fifths of them present only once. These data belong to a study of blood T cells in healthy people across ages. Isolation of PBMCs gave at least 7 million cells per sample. Trimming took 6 bases from V and 5 from J; bases not matched to a gene: 8. The germline V gene has CDR1 DFQATT and CDR2 SNEGSKA (reference sequence). The CDR3 runs 13 residues.

The TCR comes from a man aged 40-55 years in good health. V usage is TRBV20-1 and J usage is TRBJ2-5; 8 bases are a match to TRBD1. The sample taken for sequencing was blood. CDR3 residues: CSAGTGRAETQYF. The CDR3 DNA reads TGCAGTGCAGGGACAGGACGTGCGGAGACCCAGTACTTC.